Sequencing of this T cell receptor beta chain was carried out in a study of PD-L1 blockade in urothelial cancer. Looking at the study overall: Blood analysis took place 3 weeks (second dose) and 6 weeks after treatment start.

The table came from immunoSEQ multiplex PCR; TCRdb's copy has only in-frame clones and leaves some out. The sample holds approximately 65,000 clones, less than 90% seen once. The sample was PBMCs, taken around atezolizumab (anti-PD-L1) treatment. This receptor was identified in a man aged 60-69 years with urothelial cancer.

Written as DNA, the CDR3 is TGTGCCAGTAGTATAGATAGACAGGGATACGAAAAACTGTTTTTT. It yields the protein CASSIDRQGYEKLFF. V is TRBV19 and J is TRBJ1-4, with 7 bases lining up with TRBD1. CDR1 is LNHDA, CDR2 SQIVND, per germline (reference sequence). Unmatched junction bases numbered 6, after V lost 0 bases and J lost 8 bases. The CDR3 totals 15 residues.